This TCR beta chain was observed in a study of shared clonotypes between healthy human individuals. TCRdb's table, derived via immunoSEQ multiplex PCR, lists solely in-frame clones and lacks some. The sample has 300,000 to 400,000 clones, approximately 79% seen once. The germline CDR1 and CDR2 sequences are SGHRS and YFSETQ. There are 15 residues in the CDR3. The V and J ends lost 4 bases and 2 bases respectively, with 15 bases between them. The sequence derives from a man between 25 and 39 years old in good health. What was sequenced was memory CD4+ T cells sorted from blood. Subset reported: CD45RA-negative fraction. V is TRBV5-1 and J is TRBJ1-2; the D gene is possibly TRBD1 (5 bases). The CDR3 DNA sequence: TGCGCCAGCAGCCCGCGCGGGACCAGGAACTATGGCTACACCTTC. This gives the protein CASSPRGTRNYGYTF.